The 22 T cell receptor beta chains given below trace back to one sample, sequenced in a study of blood T cell repertoires in COVID-19. The data were produced by immunoSEQ multiplex PCR, yet TCRdb's version contains in-frame clones alone and is incomplete. The sample has tens of thousands of clones, 84% seen once; the top ten hold 10% to 15%. Sequenced input: peripheral blood. These receptors originate from a human donor in a cohort sampled during active COVID-19.

The chain is built from TRBV28 and TRBJ1-4; 10 nucleotides line up with TRBD1. The junction had 9 bases not matched to a gene; V was cut back by 3 bases and J by 5 bases. Per the germline V gene, CDR1 is MDHEN and CDR2 is SYDVKM. The CDR3 is 17 residues long. CDR3: CASSLGLGGQGNEKLFF. The CDR3 DNA is TGTGCCAGCAGTTTGGGCTTAGGGGGACAGGGGAATGAAAAACTGTTTTTT.

The chain joins TRBV5-4 to TRBJ1-4, with 7 bases that match TRBD1. Germline V gene lookup returns CDR1 SGHNT and CDR2 YYREEE (reference sequence). The CDR3 runs 13 residues. With 0 bases clipped from V and 8 bases from J, the junction kept 1 base outside the gene matches. The CDR3 coding sequence is TGTGCCAGCAGCTTGGGGGACAGAGAAAAACTGTTTTTT. The encoded protein is CASSLGDREKLFF.

The CDR3 sequence is CASGLTRDRVLVGRPLDYGYTF. In DNA, the CDR3 is TGTGCTAGTGGTTTGACCCGGGACAGGGTGCTAGTTGGGAGGCCCCTCGACTATGGCTACACCTTC. The chain recombines TRBV12-5 with TRBJ1-2; 9 nucleotides match TRBD1. Losses at the gene ends were 2 bases for V and 3 bases for J; bases not matched to a gene: 25. The length of the CDR3 is 22 residues. Germline-derived CDR1 and CDR2 are LGHNT and FRNRAP.

The genes are TRBV6-6 and TRBJ1-5; a weak D match, TRBD1 (6 bases). This CDR3 comprises 16 residues. CDR1 and CDR2 from the germline V gene are MNHNY and SVGAGI (reference sequence). Trimming removed 3 bases at V and 3 bases at J, with 15 bases between. CDR3 in amino acids: CASSYQRQAVNQPQHF. CDR3 nucleotides: TGTGCCAGCAGTTATCAACGACAGGCCGTCAATCAGCCCCAGCATTTT.

This sequence joins TRBV19 and TRBJ2-7; 7 bases are a match to TRBD2. From germline, CDR1 is LNHDA and CDR2 SQIVND (reference sequence). The CDR3 loop spans 15 amino acids. V trimming: 3 bases; J trimming: 0 bases; junction bases outside the gene matches: 5. The CDR3 DNA is TGTGCCAGTAGTATCGCGGGGGTCGACTCCTACGAGCAGTACTTC. It translates to CASSIAGVDSYEQYF.

The chain links TRBV27 to TRBJ1-5; a weak D match, TRBD1 (6 bases). The germline V gene encodes CDR1 MNHEY and CDR2 SMNVEV (reference sequence). CDR3 length: 13 residues. V lost 5 bases and J lost 9, with 14 bases in between. CDR3 residues: CASSPTGSLPQHF. The CDR3 DNA reads TGTGCCAGCAGTCCGACAGGATCACTGCCCCAGCATTTT.

This clone has more than one count but fewer than ten. The rearrangement uses TRBV5-1 and TRBJ2-1, with 12 bases that match TRBD2. V was pared by 4 bases and J by 10 bases, with 6 bases of the junction left unmatched. Germline V CDR1 and CDR2: SGHRS, YFSETQ. The CDR3 is 14 amino acids. The CDR3 DNA sequence: TGCGCCAGCAGCCAGACTAGCGGGAGTCGGGAGCAGTTCTTC. This codes for CASSQTSGSREQFF.

V gene TRBV9 combines with J gene TRBJ2-6; 9 bases line up with TRBD1. Germline assignment: CDR1 SGDLS and CDR2 YYNGEE. The CDR3 runs to 18 residues. Trimming cost V 2 bases and J 1 base; bases outside gene matches: 7. CDR3 nucleotides: TGTGCCAGCAGCGTCTCGGGACAGGGACCTTCTGGGGCCAACGTCCTGACTTTC. Its translation is CASSVSGQGPSGANVLTF.

V usage is TRBV18 and J usage is TRBJ2-7; D possibly corresponds to TRBD2 (6 bases). CDR1 and CDR2 (germline): KGHSH, LQKENI. With 0 bases removed from V and 3 bases from J, the gap between germline ends came to 9 bases. CDR3 length: 14 amino acids. In nucleotides, the CDR3 is TGTGCCAGCTCACCACCTCGCGGGAACTACGAGCAGTACTTC. As protein: CASSPPRGNYEQYF.

This clone has just one count. V gene TRBV7-3 combines with J gene TRBJ2-3; a weak D match, TRBD1 (5 bases). V dropped 1 base and J dropped 6 bases, with 14 bases sitting between them. The germline V gene has CDR1 SGHTA and CDR2 FQGTGA. The CDR3 is made up of 15 amino acids. CDR3 protein: CASSLNPGPSDTQYF. CDR3 bases: TGTGCCAGCAGCTTAAATCCAGGGCCGAGCGATACGCAGTATTTT.

This chain uses TRBV2 with TRBJ1-6; unclear D gene. This CDR3 is 13 amino acids long. V was shortened by 2 bases and J by 8 bases, with 7 bases between the two germline ends. The germline V gene encodes CDR1 SNHLY and CDR2 FYNNEI. CDR3 residues: CASSEYRDSPLHF. CDR3 in DNA: TGTGCCAGCAGTGAATACCGGGATTCACCCCTCCACTTT.

The chain links TRBV24-1 to TRBJ2-1; 11 bases fit TRBD2. Germline CDR1 reads KGHDR; CDR2 reads SFDVKD. The junction had 4 bases not matched to a gene; V was cut back by 9 bases and J by 4 bases. The CDR3 has 14 amino acids. CDR3 nucleotide sequence: TGTGCCACCCTCGGGACTAGCGGATACAATGAGCAGTTCTTC. This translates into CATLGTSGYNEQFF.

The V call is TRBV7-9, the J call TRBJ2-1; 10 bases agree with TRBD2. V lost 5 bases to trimming and J lost 7 bases; unmatched junction nucleotides: 5. This CDR3 has 14 amino acids. Germline V lookup: CDR1 SEHNR, CDR2 FQNEAQ (reference sequence). CDR3 nucleotides: TGTGCCAGCAGCCCTAGCGGGGGCCCTAATGAGCAGTTCTTC. Translating gives CASSPSGGPNEQFF.

This clone is a singleton in its sample. The rearrangement links TRBV30 to TRBJ2-1, with 9 bases fitting TRBD2. The CDR3 is 17 amino acids. The junction had 13 bases not matched to a gene; V was cut back by 3 bases and J by 4 bases. Germline V CDR1 and CDR2: GTSNPN, SVGIG (reference sequence). In DNA, the CDR3 is TGTGCCTGGAGCGACCCCCGGGCTAGCGGGGCTTACAATGAGCAGTTCTTC. This codes for CAWSDPRASGAYNEQFF.

This clone was detected only once. The J gene is TRBJ1-4, the V gene TRBV7-9; D perhaps matches TRBD1 (6 bases). Germline loops: CDR1 SEHNR, CDR2 FQNEAQ (reference sequence). The CDR3 sequence is 14 residues long. Trimming took off 2 bases at V and 7 bases at J, with 11 bases between the two ends. For the CDR3, the DNA is TGTGCCAGCAGCTTATACCAGGGGAGTGAAAAACTGTTTTTT. Translated: CASSLYQGSEKLFF.

The rearrangement uses TRBV5-6 and TRBJ2-5; 8 bases fit TRBD1. The CDR3 has 15 residues. V lost 4 bases and J lost 4; bases outside the gene matches: 9. From germline, CDR1 is SGHDT and CDR2 YYEEEE. The CDR3 DNA reads TGTGCCAGCAGCGGATGGACAGGGATCACAGAGACCCAGTACTTC. It is translated as CASSGWTGITETQYF.

This clone was observed a single time. V and J are TRBV5-1 and TRBJ2-7, with 10 bases identical to TRBD1. Germline V lookup: CDR1 SGHRS, CDR2 YFSETQ. With V trimmed by 4 bases and J by 3 bases, 7 bases remained unmatched. The CDR3 loop spans 15 amino acids. The CDR3 nucleotides are TGCGCCAGCAGCCCGACAGGGGGCGCGGGCTACGAGCAGTACTTC. This gives the protein CASSPTGGAGYEQYF.

In nucleotides, the CDR3 is TGTGCCAGCAGCCGCAGGGGCGAAGCTTTCTTT. Protein: CASSRRGEAFF. The chain employs TRBV11-2 and TRBJ1-1; maybe TRBD1 (6 bases). V was cut by 5 bases and J by 8 bases, with 9 bases left in between. The CDR3 is 11 residues long. Germline values: CDR1 SGHAT, CDR2 FQNNGV.

The sample holds a few counts of this clone. The chain employs TRBV19 and TRBJ1-1; D is possibly TRBD1 (6 bases). In germline, CDR1 is LNHDA, CDR2 SQIVND (reference sequence). The V end was cut by 2 bases, the J end by 5 bases, with 15 bases between. This CDR3 spans 15 amino acids. The CDR3: CASSISPGAQTEAFF. In DNA, the CDR3 is TGTGCCAGTAGTATATCCCCAGGGGCTCAGACTGAAGCTTTCTTT.

In nucleotides, the CDR3 is TGTGCCAGCAGTCGGACAGGGGGAGTGTACGAGCAGTACTTC. It encodes CASSRTGGVYEQYF. The chain combines TRBV28 with TRBJ2-7, with 10 bases matching TRBD1. V was clipped by 5 bases and J by 4 bases; unmatched bases: 5. CDR3 length equals 14 residues. Germline V gene sequence: CDR1 MDHEN, CDR2 SYDVKM.

The rearrangement links TRBV7-8 to TRBJ1-1, with D possibly being TRBD1 (6 bases). V was trimmed by 7 bases and J by 5 bases, leaving 14 bases between them. The CDR3 extends over 13 amino acids. The germline V gene encodes CDR1 SGHVS and CDR2 FQNEAQ. CDR3 in amino acids: CASTPKTGTEAFF. CDR3 bases: TGTGCCAGCACCCCAAAAACAGGGACTGAAGCTTTCTTT.

The chain combines TRBV18 with TRBJ2-7, with 7 bases aligning to TRBD2. V gave up 4 bases and J gave up 4 bases; unmatched junction bases: 7. CDR3 length equals 14 residues. Germline V gives CDR1 KGHSH, CDR2 LQKENI. DNA of the CDR3: TGTGCCAGCTCACTTACTAGCGCGGGTTACGAGCAGTACTTC. Amino acid sequence: CASSLTSAGYEQYF.